The sequence of this T cell receptor beta chain was determined in a study of cytomegalovirus exposure and HLA in healthy donors. Study-level background: Most donors, 70% to 85% of some 400 genotyped, fell in the Caucasian-associated ancestry cluster.

After removal of 0 bases from V and 4 bases from J, the junction contained 6 bases not matched to a gene. The germline CDR1 and CDR2 sequences are SGHDT and YYEEEE. The CDR3 loop spans 15 amino acids. As concerns this clone: Its antigen remains unknown.

Regarding the study as a whole: Cytomegalovirus association was assigned to under 200 TCR beta chains. Exclusion as indistinguishable affected some V segments, including TRBV6-2 and TRBV6-3.

Researchers ran the PCR with 60 Vbeta and 13 Jbeta primers. Data came from immunoSEQ multiplex PCR; TCRdb stores just in-frame clones and leaves some out. The top ten clones hold over 9.5% of a sample with 80,000 to 100,000 clones, around 72% of them seen once. The sequence was collected from a man aged 18 to 29 in good health and CMV-seropositive. Specimen: PBMCs. The chain uses TRBV5-6 and TRBJ2-5; TRBD1 matches 7 bases. The CDR3: CASSLVRTGGETQYF. The CDR3 coding sequence is TGTGCCAGCAGCTTGGTACGGACAGGAGGAGAGACCCAGTACTTC.